This T cell receptor beta chain comes out of a study of T cell responses to AZD1222 COVID-19 vaccine. Sequencing was performed with immunoSEQ multiplex PCR; in TCRdb, only in-frame clones are kept and a portion is missing. The table shows tens of thousands of clones, with about 88% occurring only once. V gave up 4 bases and J gave up 7 bases; unmatched junction bases: 7. The germline V gene has CDR1 SGHVS and CDR2 FQNEAQ. This CDR3 region has 14 residues. The sequencing used peripheral blood, collected on day 0 of AZD1222 vaccination. This chain connects TRBV7-8 to TRBJ1-2; 9 nucleotides match TRBD1. The source is an adult in good health. The CDR3 protein is CASSSGQGSGGYTF. Here the CDR3 DNA reads TGTGCCAGCAGCTCCGGACAGGGGAGTGGTGGCTACACCTTC.